The text below deals with one T cell receptor beta chain. This record belongs to a study of blood T cell repertoires in COVID-19. Study overall: COVID-19 samples from acute and convalescent phases originated in the United States, Italy and Spain. The cDNA or gDNA used as material had been derived from T cells, B-cell-depleted T cells, or PBMCs.

The repertoire was sequenced with immunoSEQ multiplex PCR; TCRdb's copy has only in-frame clones and lacks some. The sample contains about 440,000 clones, 70% to 90% of which appear only once. There are 17 residues in the CDR3. The V gene's germline CDR1 is LNHDA and CDR2 SQIVND (reference sequence). The V gene end was trimmed by 6 bases and the J gene end by 1 base; junction bases not matched to a gene: 15. V is TRBV19 and J is TRBJ2-7, with 7 bases lining up with TRBD1. The sequence derives from a woman aged 18-29 years with acute COVID-19. Sequenced material: PBMCs or T cells enriched from blood (not recorded which). CDR3 coding DNA: TGTGCCAGTAGCCGTCCCAGACAGGGAAAAGAATCCTACGAGCAGTACTTC. Translated: CASSRPRQGKESYEQYF.